The entry below describes one TCR beta chain. Antigen unknown. The data were obtained in a study of T cell responses to AZD1222 COVID-19 vaccine. Overall study context: Analyses pooled second doses at about 4 or about 12 weeks.

Study-wide findings and caveats: Nearly half of the spike-specific TCRs reportedly recognize variant regions that carry no mutations.

The data were produced by immunoSEQ multiplex PCR, yet TCRdb's version contains in-frame clones alone and is incomplete. There are tens of thousands of clones in the sample; approximately 88% occur only once, and 25% to 30% lies in the top ten. This CDR3 is built from 15 residues. Trimming took off 2 bases at V and 1 base at J, with 11 bases between the two ends. CDR1 is MGHDK and CDR2 is SYGVNS in the germline V gene. V is TRBV25-1 and J is TRBJ1-2; D is unresolved. This sequence originates from an adult in good health. The sample in question was peripheral blood, obtained on day 0 of AZD1222 vaccination. Here the CDR3 DNA reads TGTGCCAGCAGTGAAGCCTTGCCTTTTAACTATGGCTACACCTTC. Its translation: CASSEALPFNYGYTF.